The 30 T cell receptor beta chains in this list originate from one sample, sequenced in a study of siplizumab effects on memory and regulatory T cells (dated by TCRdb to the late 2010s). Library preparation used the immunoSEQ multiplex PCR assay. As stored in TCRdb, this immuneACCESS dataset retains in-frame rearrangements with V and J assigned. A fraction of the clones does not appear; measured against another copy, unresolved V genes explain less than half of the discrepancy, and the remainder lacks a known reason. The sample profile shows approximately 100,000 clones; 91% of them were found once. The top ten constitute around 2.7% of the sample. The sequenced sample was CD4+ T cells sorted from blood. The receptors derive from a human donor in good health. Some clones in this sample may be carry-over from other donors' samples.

DNA of the CDR3: TGTGCCAGCAGTAGATCAGGGGCCTACGAGCAGTACTTC. It codes for CASSRSGAYEQYF. This chain uses TRBV6-5 with TRBJ2-7, with D possibly being TRBD1 (6 bases). This CDR3 spans 13 amino acids. Germline V gives CDR1 MNHEY, CDR2 SVGAGI. V was trimmed by 5 bases and J by 2 bases, leaving 10 bases between them.

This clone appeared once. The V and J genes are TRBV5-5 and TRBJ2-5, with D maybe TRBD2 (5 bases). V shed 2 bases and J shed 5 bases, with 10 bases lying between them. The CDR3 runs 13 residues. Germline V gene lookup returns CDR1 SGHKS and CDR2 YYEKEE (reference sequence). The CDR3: CASSLQPGETQYF. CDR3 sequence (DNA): TGTGCCAGCAGCTTACAACCGGGGGAGACCCAGTACTTC.

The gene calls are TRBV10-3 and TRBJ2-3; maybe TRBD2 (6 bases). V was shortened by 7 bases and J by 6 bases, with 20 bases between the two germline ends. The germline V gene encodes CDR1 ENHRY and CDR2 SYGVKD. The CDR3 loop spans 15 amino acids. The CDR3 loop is CAINEGGAGTDTQYF. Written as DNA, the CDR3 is TGTGCCATCAACGAAGGAGGGGCCGGGACGGATACGCAGTATTTT.

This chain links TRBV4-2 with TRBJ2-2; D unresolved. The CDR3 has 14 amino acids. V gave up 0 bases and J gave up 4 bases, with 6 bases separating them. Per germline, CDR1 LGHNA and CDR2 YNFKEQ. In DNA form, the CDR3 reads TGTGCCAGCAGCCAAGAACGAAGCACCGGGGAGCTGTTTTTT. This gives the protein CASSQERSTGELFF.

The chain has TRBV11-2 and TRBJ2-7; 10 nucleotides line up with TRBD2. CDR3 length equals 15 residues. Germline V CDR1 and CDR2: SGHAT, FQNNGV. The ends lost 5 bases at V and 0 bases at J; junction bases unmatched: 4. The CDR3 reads CASSLRTSGSYEQYF. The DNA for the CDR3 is TGTGCCAGCAGCCTAAGGACTAGCGGCTCCTACGAGCAGTACTTC.

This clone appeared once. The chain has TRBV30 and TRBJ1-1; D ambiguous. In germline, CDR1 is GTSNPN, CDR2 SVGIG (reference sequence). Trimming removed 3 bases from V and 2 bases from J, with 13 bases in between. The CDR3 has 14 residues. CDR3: CAWSRAAANTEAFF. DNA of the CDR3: TGTGCCTGGAGCCGGGCGGCGGCAAACACTGAAGCTTTCTTT. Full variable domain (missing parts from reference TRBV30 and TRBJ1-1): SQTIHQWPATLVQPVGSPLSLECTVEGTSNPNLYWYRQAAGRGLQLLFYSVGIGQISSEVPQNLSASRPQDRQFILSSKKLLLSDSGFYLCAWSRAAANTEAFFGQGTRLTVV.

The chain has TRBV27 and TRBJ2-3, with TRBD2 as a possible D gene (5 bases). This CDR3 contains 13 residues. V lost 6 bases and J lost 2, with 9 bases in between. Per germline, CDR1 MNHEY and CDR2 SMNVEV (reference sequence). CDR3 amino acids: CASRGSHTDTQYF. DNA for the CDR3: TGTGCCAGCAGGGGGAGTCACACAGATACGCAGTATTTT.

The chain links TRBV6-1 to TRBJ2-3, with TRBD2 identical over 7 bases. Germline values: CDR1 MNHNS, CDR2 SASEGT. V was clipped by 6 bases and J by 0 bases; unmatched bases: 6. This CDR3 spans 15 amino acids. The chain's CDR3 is CASRLAVLSTDTQYF. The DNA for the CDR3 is TGTGCCAGCAGGCTAGCGGTCCTTAGCACAGATACGCAGTATTTT.

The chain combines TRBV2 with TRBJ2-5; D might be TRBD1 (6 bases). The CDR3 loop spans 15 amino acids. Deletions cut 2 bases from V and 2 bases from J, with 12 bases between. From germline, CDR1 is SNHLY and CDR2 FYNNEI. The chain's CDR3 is CASSESGRGQETQYF. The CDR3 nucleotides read TGTGCCAGCAGTGAAAGCGGCAGGGGACAAGAGACCCAGTACTTC.

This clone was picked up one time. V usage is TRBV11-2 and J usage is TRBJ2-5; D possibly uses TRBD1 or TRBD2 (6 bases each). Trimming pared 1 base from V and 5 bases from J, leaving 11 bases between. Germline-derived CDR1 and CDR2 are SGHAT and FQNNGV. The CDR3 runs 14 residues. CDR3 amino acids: CASSLGGAWETQYF. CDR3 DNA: TGTGCCAGCAGCTTAGGGGGGGCATGGGAGACCCAGTACTTC.

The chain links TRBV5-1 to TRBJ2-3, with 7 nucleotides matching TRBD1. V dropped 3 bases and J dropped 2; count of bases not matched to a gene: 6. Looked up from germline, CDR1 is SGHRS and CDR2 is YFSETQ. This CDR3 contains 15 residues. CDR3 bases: TGCGCCAGCAGCTCCGGGGACAGAAACACAGATACGCAGTATTTT. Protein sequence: CASSSGDRNTDTQYF.

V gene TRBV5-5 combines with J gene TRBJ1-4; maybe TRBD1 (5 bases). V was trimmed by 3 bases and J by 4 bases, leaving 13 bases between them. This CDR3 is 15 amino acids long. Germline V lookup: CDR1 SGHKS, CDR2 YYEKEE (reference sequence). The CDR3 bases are TGTGCCAGCAGCTCGCTGACAGTCAATAATGAAAAACTGTTTTTT. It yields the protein CASSSLTVNNEKLFF.

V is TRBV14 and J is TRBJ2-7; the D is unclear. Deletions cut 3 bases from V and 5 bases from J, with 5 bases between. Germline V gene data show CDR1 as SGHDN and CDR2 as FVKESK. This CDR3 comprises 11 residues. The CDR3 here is CASSQGHEQYF. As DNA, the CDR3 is TGTGCCAGCAGCCAGGGCCACGAGCAGTACTTC.

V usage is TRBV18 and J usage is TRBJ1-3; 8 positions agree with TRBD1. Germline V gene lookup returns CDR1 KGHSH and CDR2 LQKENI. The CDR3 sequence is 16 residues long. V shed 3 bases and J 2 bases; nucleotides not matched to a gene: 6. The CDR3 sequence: CASSPVAQGAGNTIYF. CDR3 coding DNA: TGTGCCAGCTCACCGGTTGCACAGGGGGCTGGAAACACCATATATTTT.

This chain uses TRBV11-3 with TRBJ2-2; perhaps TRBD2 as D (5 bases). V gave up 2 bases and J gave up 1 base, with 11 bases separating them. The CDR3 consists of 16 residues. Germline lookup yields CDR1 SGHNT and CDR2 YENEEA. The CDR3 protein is CASSLFGIENTGELFF. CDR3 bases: TGTGCCAGCAGCTTATTCGGGATAGAGAACACCGGGGAGCTGTTTTTT.

CDR3 region: CAWRSAKNTEAFF. The CDR3 bases are TGTGCCTGGAGGTCAGCAAAGAACACTGAAGCTTTCTTT. The rearrangement links TRBV30 to TRBJ1-1; D not resolved. Germline V gene sequence: CDR1 GTSNPN, CDR2 SVGIG (reference sequence). The ends were cut back, 3 bases at V and 1 base at J, with 9 bases in the middle. The CDR3 covers 13 residues.

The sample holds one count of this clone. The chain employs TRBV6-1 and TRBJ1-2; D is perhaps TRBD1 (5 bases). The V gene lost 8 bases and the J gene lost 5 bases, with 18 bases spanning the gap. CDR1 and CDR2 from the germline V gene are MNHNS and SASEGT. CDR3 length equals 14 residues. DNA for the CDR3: TGTGCCAGCGTGGGGCAGGCAGGTGTGTATGGCTACACCTTC. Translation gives CASVGQAGVYGYTF.

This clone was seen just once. The CDR3: CASSGQRTYTDTQYF. In nucleotides, the CDR3 is TGTGCCAGCTCGGGACAGCGCACTTACACAGATACGCAGTATTTT. This chain links TRBV19 with TRBJ2-3, with 7 bases lining up with TRBD1. V shed 9 bases, J shed 2 bases, and the junction held 11 bases outside the gene matches. The CDR3 loop spans 15 amino acids. CDR1 is LNHDA, CDR2 SQIVND, per germline (reference sequence).

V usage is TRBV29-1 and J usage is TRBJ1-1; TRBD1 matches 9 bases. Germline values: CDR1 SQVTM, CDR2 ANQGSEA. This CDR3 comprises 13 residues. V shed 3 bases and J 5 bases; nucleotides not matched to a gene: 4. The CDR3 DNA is TGCAGCGTTGACCTACAGGGGGCAACTGAAGCTTTCTTT. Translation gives CSVDLQGATEAFF.

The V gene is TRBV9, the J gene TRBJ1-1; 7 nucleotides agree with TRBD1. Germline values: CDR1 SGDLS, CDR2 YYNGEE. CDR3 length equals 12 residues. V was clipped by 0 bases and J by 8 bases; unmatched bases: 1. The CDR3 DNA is TGTGCCAGCAGCGTAGCGACAGGGGAAGCTTTCTTT. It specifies CASSVATGEAFF.

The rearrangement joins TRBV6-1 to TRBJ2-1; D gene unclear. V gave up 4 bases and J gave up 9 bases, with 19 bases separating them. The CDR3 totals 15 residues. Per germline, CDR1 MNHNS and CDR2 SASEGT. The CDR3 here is CASSVGIPAVREQFF. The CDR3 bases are TGTGCCAGCAGTGTGGGGATCCCCGCTGTTCGTGAGCAGTTCTTC.

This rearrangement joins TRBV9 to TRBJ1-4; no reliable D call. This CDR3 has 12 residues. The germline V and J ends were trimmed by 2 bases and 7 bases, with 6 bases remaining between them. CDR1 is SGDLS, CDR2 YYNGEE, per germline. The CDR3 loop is CASSVPGEKLFF. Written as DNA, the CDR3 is TGTGCCAGCAGCGTCCCGGGTGAAAAACTGTTTTTT.

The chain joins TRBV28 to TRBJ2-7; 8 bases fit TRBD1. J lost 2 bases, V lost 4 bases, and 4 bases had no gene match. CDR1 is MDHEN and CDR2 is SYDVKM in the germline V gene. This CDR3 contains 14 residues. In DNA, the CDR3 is TGTGCCAGCAGTTCACCGGGACAGGCCTACGAGCAGTACTTC. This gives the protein CASSSPGQAYEQYF.

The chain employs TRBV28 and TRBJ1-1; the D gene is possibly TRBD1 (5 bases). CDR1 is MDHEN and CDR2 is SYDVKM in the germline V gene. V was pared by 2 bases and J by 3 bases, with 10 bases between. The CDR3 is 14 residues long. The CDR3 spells CASSLPGGYTEAFF. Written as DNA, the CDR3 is TGTGCCAGCAGTTTACCCGGGGGGTACACTGAAGCTTTCTTT.

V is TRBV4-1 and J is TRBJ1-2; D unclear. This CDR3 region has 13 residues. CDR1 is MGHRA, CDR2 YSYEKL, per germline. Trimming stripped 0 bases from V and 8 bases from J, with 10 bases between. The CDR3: CASSQEGGWGYTF. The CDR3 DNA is TGCGCCAGCAGCCAAGAGGGAGGATGGGGCTACACCTTC.

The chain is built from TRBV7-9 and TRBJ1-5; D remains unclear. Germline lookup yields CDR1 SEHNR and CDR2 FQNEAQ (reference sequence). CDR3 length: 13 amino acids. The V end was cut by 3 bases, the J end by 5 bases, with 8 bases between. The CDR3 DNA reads TGTGCCAGCAGCTTCTTCGAAGATCAGCCCCAGCATTTT. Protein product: CASSFFEDQPQHF. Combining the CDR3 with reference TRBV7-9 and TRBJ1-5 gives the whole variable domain DTGVSQNPRHKITKRGQNVTFRCDPISEHNRLYWYRQTLGQGPEFLTYFQNEAQLEKSRLLSDRFSAERPKGSFSTLEIQRTEQGDSAMYLCASSFFEDQPQHFGDGTRLSIL.

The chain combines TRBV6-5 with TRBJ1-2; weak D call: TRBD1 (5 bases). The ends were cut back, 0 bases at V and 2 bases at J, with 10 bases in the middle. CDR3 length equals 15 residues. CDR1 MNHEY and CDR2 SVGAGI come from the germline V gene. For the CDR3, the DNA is TGTGCCAGCAGTTACTCGGTTGGGGGAAACTATGGCTACACCTTC. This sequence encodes CASSYSVGGNYGYTF.

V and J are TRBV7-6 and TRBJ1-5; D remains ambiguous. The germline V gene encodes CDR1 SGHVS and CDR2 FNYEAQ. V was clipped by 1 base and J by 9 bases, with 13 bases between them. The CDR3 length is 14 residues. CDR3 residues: CASSLEAGDGPQHF. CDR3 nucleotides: TGTGCCAGCAGCTTAGAAGCCGGAGACGGGCCCCAGCATTTT. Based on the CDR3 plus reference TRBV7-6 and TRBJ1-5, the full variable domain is GAGVSQSPRYKVTKRGQDVALRCDPISGHVSLYWYRQALGQGPEFLTYFNYEAQQDKSGLPNDRFSAERPEGSISTLTIQRTEQRDSAMYRCASSLEAGDGPQHFGDGTRLSIL.

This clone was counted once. CDR3 loop: CASSPMTGYTEAFF. In nucleotides, the CDR3 is TGTGCCAGCAGCCCGATGACAGGGTACACTGAAGCTTTCTTT. The gene calls are TRBV9 and TRBJ1-1; TRBD1 matches at 7 bases. Germline loops: CDR1 SGDLS, CDR2 YYNGEE. Trimming cost V 4 bases and J 3 bases; bases outside gene matches: 6. This CDR3 region has 14 residues.

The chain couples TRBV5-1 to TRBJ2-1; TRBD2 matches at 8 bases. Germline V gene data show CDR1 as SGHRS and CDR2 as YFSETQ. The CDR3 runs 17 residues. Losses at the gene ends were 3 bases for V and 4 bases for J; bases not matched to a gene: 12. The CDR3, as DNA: TGCGCCAGCAGCTACTCCGGGACTAGTGACTCTTACAATGAGCAGTTCTTC. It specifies CASSYSGTSDSYNEQFF. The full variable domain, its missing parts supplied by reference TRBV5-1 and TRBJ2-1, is KAGVTQTPRYLIKTRGQQVTLSCSPISGHRSVSWYQQTPGQGLQFLFEYFSETQRNKGNFPGRFSGRQFSNSRSEMNVSTLELGDSALYLCASSYSGTSDSYNEQFFGPGTRLTVL.